Following are 25 T cell receptor beta chains from one sample sequenced in a study of PD-1 blockade in classical Hodgkin lymphoma. The table came from immunoSEQ multiplex PCR; TCRdb's copy has only in-frame clones and leaves some out. The table records 35,000 to 50,000 clones, less than 75% of them present only once. Sample time point: cycle 4 day 1 (C4D1), after less than seven weeks of nivolumab. Brentuximab vedotin exposure varied among the patients, all of whom had relapsed after autologous stem cell transplantation. The sample was peripheral blood mononuclear cells (PBMCs), taken before the fourth cycle of nivolumab. These receptors all come from a human donor with classical Hodgkin lymphoma.

J is TRBJ2-7 and V is TRBV5-1; D uncertain. V gave up 0 bases and J gave up 6 bases, with 13 bases separating them. The CDR3 is made up of 14 amino acids. The germline V gene has CDR1 SGHRS and CDR2 YFSETQ. This chain's CDR3 is CASSLDVSMAEQYF. Written as DNA, the CDR3 is TGCGCCAGCAGCTTGGATGTTTCAATGGCCGAGCAGTACTTC.

The chain employs TRBV7-2 and TRBJ2-5; no clear D gene. The V gene lost 2 bases and the J gene lost 2 bases, with 9 bases spanning the gap. Per the germline V gene, CDR1 is SGHTA and CDR2 is FQGNSA. The CDR3 has 14 amino acids. The CDR3 reads CASSLRAVQETQYF. Here the CDR3 DNA reads TGTGCCAGCAGCTTAAGGGCAGTACAAGAGACCCAGTACTTC.

The V call is TRBV27, the J call TRBJ2-1; D may be TRBD1 or TRBD2 (5 bases each). Germline V gene data show CDR1 as MNHEY and CDR2 as SMNVEV (reference sequence). Trimming shortened V by 7 bases and J by 12 bases, and 28 bases separated the two germline ends. This CDR3 comprises 16 residues. The DNA for the CDR3 is TGTGCCAGCACCACTCGAACCGGGACCACCCTAAGCGGGCAGTTCTTC. Protein: CASTTRTGTTLSGQFF.

This chain uses TRBV19 with TRBJ2-3, with no clear D. Trimming removed 1 base at V and 2 bases at J, with 13 bases between. CDR1 LNHDA and CDR2 SQIVND come from the germline V gene (reference sequence). This CDR3 region has 16 residues. CDR3 loop: CASSIVAAKPTDTQYF. CDR3 DNA: TGTGCCAGTAGTATAGTGGCAGCGAAACCCACAGATACGCAGTATTTT.

The rearrangement uses TRBV11-2 and TRBJ2-1, with D possibly being TRBD2 (6 bases). The germline V gene has CDR1 SGHAT and CDR2 FQNNGV. Trimming left V 1 base short and J 15 bases short, with 16 bases between. The CDR3 is 13 residues long. The CDR3 sequence: CASSLVWDLNLFF. The CDR3 coding sequence is TGTGCCAGCAGCTTAGTATGGGACTTGAATTTGTTCTTC.

The DNA for the CDR3 is TGTGCCAGCAAGTGTGGTCGGGCCTACGAGCAGTACTTC. Amino acids: CASKCGRAYEQYF. The V and J genes are TRBV21-1 and TRBJ2-7; TRBD2 is the table's D call and was not checked against the DNA. TRBV21-1 is shown as a pseudogene. CDR3 length: 13 residues.

V usage is TRBV6-1 and J usage is TRBJ2-7; TRBD2 agrees at 8 bases. The CDR3 has 15 residues. Trimming cost V 2 bases and J 3 bases; bases outside gene matches: 6. CDR1 MNHNS and CDR2 SASEGT come from the germline V gene. The CDR3 loop is CASSELSGSFYEQYF. In nucleotides, the CDR3 is TGTGCCAGCAGTGAACTAAGCGGGAGTTTCTACGAGCAGTACTTC.

V usage is TRBV9 and J usage is TRBJ2-2; D is possibly TRBD1 (6 bases). There are 16 residues in the CDR3. V was clipped by 3 bases and J by 1 base, with 13 bases between them. Germline CDR1 SGDLS, CDR2 YYNGEE. The CDR3 spells CASSGLQGRNTGELFF. CDR3 in DNA: TGTGCCAGCAGCGGACTCCAGGGGCGGAACACCGGGGAGCTGTTTTTT.

The chain combines TRBV7-2 with TRBJ1-3; D possibly corresponds to TRBD1 (5 bases). CDR1 and CDR2 (germline): SGHTA, FQGNSA. With 1 base removed from V and 4 bases from J, the gap between germline ends came to 14 bases. This CDR3 region has 16 residues. The CDR3 spells CASSLGGGARGNTIYF. The CDR3 nucleotides read TGTGCCAGCAGCTTAGGGGGAGGGGCGCGGGGAAACACCATATATTTT.

Only a few counts were recorded for this clone. The V call is TRBV27, the J call TRBJ2-6, with D hard to call. CDR1 and CDR2 (germline): MNHEY, SMNVEV (reference sequence). The germline V and J ends were trimmed by 6 bases and 0 bases, with 6 bases remaining between them. The length of the CDR3 is 14 residues. CDR3 sequence reads: CASRLYSGANVLTF. The CDR3, as DNA: TGTGCCAGCAGACTTTACTCTGGGGCCAACGTCCTGACTTTC.

The V call is TRBV19, the J call TRBJ2-1; 8 nucleotides align to TRBD2. Trimming at V came to 2 bases and at J to 6 bases, leaving 6 bases not matched to a gene. Germline CDR1 is LNHDA and CDR2 is SQIVND (reference sequence). This CDR3 is 15 amino acids long. CDR3 loop: CASSIFGRAPNEQFF. In DNA form, the CDR3 reads TGTGCCAGTAGTATATTCGGGAGGGCCCCCAATGAGCAGTTCTTC.

The chain recombines TRBV7-9 with TRBJ2-1; 8 bases line up with TRBD2. Losses at the gene ends were 8 bases for V and 5 bases for J; bases not matched to a gene: 11. This CDR3 contains 15 residues. Germline V gives CDR1 SEHNR, CDR2 FQNEAQ (reference sequence). The CDR3 sequence: CASSDKQGLDNEQFF. CDR3 DNA sequence: TGTGCCAGCTCAGACAAACAGGGACTAGACAATGAGCAGTTCTTC.

The rearrangement uses TRBV7-9 and TRBJ2-7, with D possibly matching TRBD1 (6 bases). The CDR3 is made up of 13 amino acids. The V gene's germline CDR1 is SEHNR and CDR2 FQNEAQ (reference sequence). Trimming removed 1 base from V and 7 bases from J, with 11 bases in between. CDR3 DNA: TGTGCCAGCAGCTTAGGAGGGACATCGGAGCAGTACTTC. Its protein is CASSLGGTSEQYF.

The chain joins TRBV7-2 to TRBJ2-3; 11 bases align to TRBD2. The length of the CDR3 is 16 residues. Looked up from germline, CDR1 is SGHTA and CDR2 is FQGNSA. J lost 3 bases, V lost 2 bases, and 4 bases had no gene match. CDR3 protein: CASSLIAGGRTDTQYF. The DNA for the CDR3 is TGTGCCAGCAGCTTAATAGCGGGGGGGCGAACAGATACGCAGTATTTT.

The rearrangement links TRBV7-7 to TRBJ2-1; D is perhaps TRBD2 (6 bases). Germline lookup yields CDR1 SSHAT and CDR2 FNYEAQ (reference sequence). CDR3 length: 16 amino acids. V lost 6 bases, J lost 4 bases, and 19 bases lay in between. The CDR3 sequence is CASRTGQPGSYNEQFF. Here the CDR3 DNA reads TGTGCCAGCAGGACCGGTCAACCCGGGAGTTACAATGAGCAGTTCTTC.

The chain links TRBV5-4 to TRBJ2-3; 11 positions match TRBD2. Germline V gives CDR1 SGHNT, CDR2 YYREEE (reference sequence). The CDR3 totals 18 residues. Trimming removed 4 bases from V and 2 bases from J; junction bases left unmatched: 12. The DNA for the CDR3 is TGTGCCAGCAGCCCGGGACCTAGCGGGGGGCTAGACACAGATACGCAGTATTTT. This codes for CASSPGPSGGLDTDTQYF.

V gene TRBV4-2 combines with J gene TRBJ1-1; D not certain. Germline CDR1 reads LGHNA; CDR2 reads YNFKEQ. The CDR3 consists of 14 residues. Trimming stripped 6 bases from V and 0 bases from J, with 11 bases between. The CDR3 coding sequence is TGTGCCAGCAGACCCGACCCGGTGAACACTGAAGCTTTCTTT. Protein product: CASRPDPVNTEAFF.

The chain recombines TRBV7-9 with TRBJ2-1; 10 bases agree with TRBD2. Germline values: CDR1 SEHNR, CDR2 FQNEAQ (reference sequence). The CDR3 totals 18 residues. The trim removed 5 bases at V and 0 bases at J, leaving 10 bases unmatched. The CDR3 region is CASSITGLAKSSYNEQFF. Written as DNA, the CDR3 is TGTGCCAGCAGCATCACGGGACTAGCGAAGAGCTCCTACAATGAGCAGTTCTTC.

The chain links TRBV15 to TRBJ1-2; the D is unclear. Trimming took off 3 bases at V and 4 bases at J, with 12 bases between the two ends. The CDR3 covers 14 residues. Germline loops: CDR1 LNHNV, CDR2 YYDKDF (reference sequence). CDR3 sequence: CATSSEGFGYGYTF. CDR3 nucleotides: TGTGCCACCAGCAGTGAGGGTTTTGGCTATGGCTACACCTTC.

This clone appeared a few times. V is TRBV30 and J is TRBJ1-5; D not certain. V lost 0 bases and J lost 2, with 14 bases in between. Per the germline V gene, CDR1 is GTSNPN and CDR2 is SVGIG (reference sequence). The CDR3 loop spans 16 amino acids. The CDR3 protein is CAWSVGLGNGNQPQHF. DNA for the CDR3: TGTGCCTGGAGTGTAGGTCTGGGAAATGGCAATCAGCCCCAGCATTTT.

V usage is TRBV30 and J usage is TRBJ2-1, with a possible D match to TRBD2 (7 bases). This CDR3 is 15 amino acids long. CDR1 is GTSNPN and CDR2 is SVGIG in the germline V gene (reference sequence). V shed 2 bases and J shed 9 bases, with 20 bases lying between them. The CDR3 DNA sequence: TGTGCCTGGAGTCAAGGGGGACTACTAGGAACTGAGCAGTTCTTC. This encodes CAWSQGGLLGTEQFF.

The genes are TRBV5-1 and TRBJ2-2, with 14 bases lining up with TRBD2. The V segment lost 2 bases and the J segment 6 bases; nucleotides outside the gene matches: 3. CDR1 and CDR2 (germline): SGHRS, YFSETQ. This CDR3 is 16 amino acids long. CDR3 in DNA: TGCGCCAGCAGCTTTCGGGGACTAGCGGGAGCCGGGGAGCTGTTTTTT. It yields the protein CASSFRGLAGAGELFF.

The chain recombines TRBV2 with TRBJ2-1; D is undetermined. V was pared by 10 bases and J by 0 bases, with 13 bases between. In germline, CDR1 is SNHLY, CDR2 FYNNEI. This CDR3 has 14 amino acids. CDR3 region: CANAWESSYNEQFF. In nucleotides, the CDR3 is TGTGCCAACGCCTGGGAAAGCTCCTACAATGAGCAGTTCTTC.

The chain combines TRBV6-6 with TRBJ1-1, with a weak D call TRBD1 (5 bases). Per the germline V gene, CDR1 is MNHNY and CDR2 is SVGAGI (reference sequence). The CDR3 length is 13 residues. V was trimmed by 0 bases and J by 6 bases, leaving 8 bases between them. This CDR3 reads CASSYSQGAEAFF. For the CDR3, the DNA is TGTGCCAGCAGTTACTCCCAGGGAGCTGAAGCTTTCTTT.

CDR3 sequence reads: CASSDYRATGELFF. CDR3 sequence (DNA): TGTGCCAGCAGCGATTACAGGGCCACCGGGGAGCTGTTTTTT. The rearrangement links TRBV7-2 to TRBJ2-2, with D possibly matching TRBD1 (6 bases). The V and J ends lost 5 bases and 4 bases respectively, with 11 bases between them. The CDR3 contains 14 residues. Germline V CDR1 and CDR2: SGHTA, FQGNSA. The full variable domain, completed using reference TRBV7-2 and TRBJ2-2, is GAGVSQSPSNKVTEKGKDVELRCDPISGHTALYWYRQSLGQGLEFLIYFQGNSAPDKSGLPSDRFSAERTGGSVSTLTIQRTQQEDSAVYLCASSDYRATGELFFGEGSRLTVL.